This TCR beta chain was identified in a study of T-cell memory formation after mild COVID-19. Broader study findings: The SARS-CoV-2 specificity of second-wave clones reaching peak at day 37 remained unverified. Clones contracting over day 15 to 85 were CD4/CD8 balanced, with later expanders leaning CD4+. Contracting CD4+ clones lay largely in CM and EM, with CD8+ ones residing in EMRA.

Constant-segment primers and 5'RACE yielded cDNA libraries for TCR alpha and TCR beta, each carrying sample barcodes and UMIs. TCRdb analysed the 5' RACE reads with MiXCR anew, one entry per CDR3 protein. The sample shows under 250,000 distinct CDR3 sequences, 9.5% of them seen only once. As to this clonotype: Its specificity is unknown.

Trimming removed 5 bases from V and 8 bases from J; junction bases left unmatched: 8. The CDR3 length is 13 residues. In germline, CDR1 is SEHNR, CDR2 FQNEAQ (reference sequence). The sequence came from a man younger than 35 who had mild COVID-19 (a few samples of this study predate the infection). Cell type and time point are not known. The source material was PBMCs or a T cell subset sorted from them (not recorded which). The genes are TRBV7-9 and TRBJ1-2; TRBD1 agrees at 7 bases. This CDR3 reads CASSDEQGRGYTF. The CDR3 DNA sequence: TGTGCCAGCAGCGACGAACAGGGGCGGGGCTACACCTTC.